These 5 T cell receptor beta chains originate from one sample sequenced in a study of blood T cell repertoires in COVID-19. Repertoires were generated with immunoSEQ multiplex PCR, while TCRdb's copy carries only in-frame clones and drops some. The sample shows under 45,000 clones, over 80% of them seen only once. The sequenced sample was peripheral blood. Receptors were obtained from a human donor in a cohort sampled during active COVID-19.

The chain recombines TRBV19 with TRBJ2-2; D gene unclear. CDR3 length: 15 amino acids. Germline lookup yields CDR1 LNHDA and CDR2 SQIVND (reference sequence). The germline V and J ends were trimmed by 1 base and 5 bases, with 11 bases remaining between them. The CDR3 spells CASSIGPARTGELFF. CDR3 DNA: TGTGCCAGTAGTATAGGCCCAGCTAGGACCGGGGAGCTGTTTTTT.

The gene calls are TRBV4-2 and TRBJ2-7; 10 positions agree with TRBD1. Unmatched junction bases numbered 9, after V lost 4 bases and J lost 6 bases. The V gene's germline CDR1 is LGHNA and CDR2 YNFKEQ. The CDR3 is 15 residues long. The CDR3 spells CASSPEGQGFPEQYF. The CDR3 bases are TGTGCCAGCAGCCCAGAGGGACAGGGGTTTCCCGAGCAGTACTTC.

The chain employs TRBV7-8 and TRBJ2-5, with D possibly TRBD1 on 6 matching bases. The V end lost 1 base, the J end lost 1 base, and 10 bases lay between the germline ends. Looked up from germline, CDR1 is SGHVS and CDR2 is FQNEAQ. The CDR3 covers 15 residues. CDR3 in amino acids: CASSLGTVGQETQYF. The CDR3 nucleotides read TGTGCCAGCAGCTTAGGGACAGTGGGCCAAGAGACCCAGTACTTC.

The chain employs TRBV4-1 and TRBJ2-7; D is possibly TRBD2 (5 bases). The V end lost 3 bases, the J end lost 2 bases, and 8 bases lay between the germline ends. Germline V gene data show CDR1 as MGHRA and CDR2 as YSYEKL. The CDR3 contains 13 residues. The CDR3 region is CASSQPGTYEQYF. CDR3 sequence (DNA): TGCGCCAGCAGCCAGCCCGGGACCTACGAGCAGTACTTC.

This clone came up once. The V and J genes are TRBV5-4 and TRBJ2-5, with 8 bases lining up with TRBD2. CDR3 length: 15 residues. The germline V gene has CDR1 SGHNT and CDR2 YYREEE (reference sequence). Trimming cost V 0 bases and J 5 bases; bases outside gene matches: 6. CDR3 sequence: CASSLDGGEWETQYF. In DNA, the CDR3 is TGTGCCAGCAGCTTGGACGGGGGGGAATGGGAGACCCAGTACTTC.